These 9 T cell receptor beta chains were sequenced from one sample in a study of shared clonotypes between healthy human individuals. The repertoire was sequenced with immunoSEQ multiplex PCR; TCRdb's copy has only in-frame clones and lacks some. The sample comprises about half a million clones, approximately 85% of which are singletons, and over 10% rests with the top ten. The sequenced material came from PBMCs. Receptors originate from a woman aged 40 to 50 in good health. Some clones in this sample may be carry-over from other donors' samples.

This chain joins TRBV10-1 and TRBJ2-2; 9 bases agree with TRBD1. The CDR3 is made up of 14 amino acids. V was clipped by 5 bases and J by 6 bases; unmatched bases: 4. Germline CDR1 is WNHNN and CDR2 is SYGVQD (reference sequence). DNA for the CDR3: TGCGCCAGCAGTAAAGGACAGGGGTCCGGGGAGCTGTTTTTT. It codes for CASSKGQGSGELFF.

In this sample, this clone turned up once. The CDR3 nucleotides are TGTGCCATCAGAGTGGGACAGCTCTACGAGCAGTACTTC. Encoded protein: CAIRVGQLYEQYF. This sequence joins TRBV10-3 and TRBJ2-7; 7 bases align to TRBD1. With V trimmed by 6 bases and J by 3 bases, 5 bases remained unmatched. The CDR3 is 13 residues long. The germline V gene encodes CDR1 ENHRY and CDR2 SYGVKD.

This chain uses TRBV19 with TRBJ2-1; 8 nucleotides line up with TRBD1. Germline assignment: CDR1 LNHDA and CDR2 SQIVND (reference sequence). Losses at the gene ends were 6 bases for V and 8 bases for J; bases not matched to a gene: 9. The CDR3 loop spans 14 amino acids. The CDR3: CASSPGQAGDEQFF. In DNA form, the CDR3 reads TGTGCCAGTAGCCCGGGACAGGCAGGTGATGAGCAGTTCTTC.

V and J are TRBV5-4 and TRBJ2-3, with 15 bases identical to TRBD2. Trimming took 3 bases from V and 0 from J; bases not matched to a gene: 5. CDR3 size: 18 residues. Germline-derived CDR1 and CDR2 are SGHNT and YYREEE (reference sequence). The CDR3 DNA is TGTGCCAGCAGCTCCGGACTAGCGGGAGGGCCTAGCACAGATACGCAGTATTTT. It translates to CASSSGLAGGPSTDTQYF.

V is TRBV19 and J is TRBJ1-1; maybe TRBD1 (6 bases). In germline, CDR1 is LNHDA, CDR2 SQIVND (reference sequence). The V and J ends lost 7 bases and 1 base respectively, with 13 bases between them. The CDR3 has 14 residues. CDR3: CASTSRGANTEAFF. The CDR3 coding sequence is TGTGCCAGTACATCAAGGGGGGCGAACACTGAAGCTTTCTTT.

This chain uses TRBV4-1 with TRBJ1-1; 9 bases are shared with TRBD1. CDR1 is MGHRA, CDR2 YSYEKL, per germline. Trimming took 4 bases from V and 1 from J; bases not matched to a gene: 7. This CDR3 has 16 amino acids. The CDR3 loop reads CASSRPTGGANTEAFF. CDR3 nucleotides: TGCGCCAGCAGCCGCCCCACAGGGGGCGCGAACACTGAAGCTTTCTTT.

This chain connects TRBV7-2 to TRBJ2-7; D not resolved. V lost 1 base and J lost 3, with 13 bases in between. Germline loops: CDR1 SGHTA, CDR2 FQGNSA. This CDR3 region has 15 residues. CDR3 DNA: TGTGCCAGCAGCTTAGAAGGAATACTGTACTACGAGCAGTACTTC. Amino acids: CASSLEGILYYEQYF.

On this clone: In the same sample, other DNA sequences code for this CDR3. This chain connects TRBV5-1 to TRBJ2-3; 13 nucleotides align to TRBD2. CDR1 and CDR2 (germline): SGHRS, YFSETQ. Trimming at V came to 4 bases and at J to 0 bases, leaving 5 bases not matched to a gene. CDR3 length: 17 residues. CDR3 sequence reads: CASSPGTSGTSTDTQYF. The CDR3, as DNA: TGCGCCAGCAGCCCTGGGACTAGCGGGACTAGCACAGATACGCAGTATTTT.

This clone has just one count. The same CDR3 also results from other DNA sequences found in this sample. V gene TRBV10-3 combines with J gene TRBJ2-1; 7 positions agree with TRBD2. The junction had 2 bases not matched to a gene; V was cut back by 0 bases and J by 0 bases. CDR1 and CDR2 (germline): ENHRY, SYGVKD. CDR3 length equals 16 residues. CDR3 DNA: TGTGCCATCAGTGAGTCAACGGGGGGCTCCTACAATGAGCAGTTCTTC. Translated: CAISESTGGSYNEQFF.